There are many counts of the clone carrying this T cell receptor beta chain. Its target is unknown. This specimen comes from a study of CD8 T cells in ankylosing spondylitis. The ends were cut back, 2 bases at V and 0 bases at J, with 5 bases in the middle. The germline V gene has CDR1 LGHDT and CDR2 YNNKEL (reference sequence). This CDR3 is 13 amino acids long. Using its own MiXCR run on the 5' RACE reads, TCRdb lists one record per CDR3 protein. The data contain some 220,000 distinct CDR3 sequences, approximately 7.6% of them singletons. Overall study results and limits: Disease-linked clones reportedly showed significant enrichment in matched ankylosing spondylitis synovial fluid.

The sequencing sample was made of blood, either unsorted or a sorted T cell fraction (not recorded which). The TCR was taken from a female donor with ankylosing spondylitis or in good health (not recorded which). The rearrangement uses TRBV3-1 and TRBJ2-7; unclear D gene. As DNA, the CDR3 is TGTGCCAGCAGCCAACACACCTCCTACGAGCAGTACTTC. It encodes CASSQHTSYEQYF.